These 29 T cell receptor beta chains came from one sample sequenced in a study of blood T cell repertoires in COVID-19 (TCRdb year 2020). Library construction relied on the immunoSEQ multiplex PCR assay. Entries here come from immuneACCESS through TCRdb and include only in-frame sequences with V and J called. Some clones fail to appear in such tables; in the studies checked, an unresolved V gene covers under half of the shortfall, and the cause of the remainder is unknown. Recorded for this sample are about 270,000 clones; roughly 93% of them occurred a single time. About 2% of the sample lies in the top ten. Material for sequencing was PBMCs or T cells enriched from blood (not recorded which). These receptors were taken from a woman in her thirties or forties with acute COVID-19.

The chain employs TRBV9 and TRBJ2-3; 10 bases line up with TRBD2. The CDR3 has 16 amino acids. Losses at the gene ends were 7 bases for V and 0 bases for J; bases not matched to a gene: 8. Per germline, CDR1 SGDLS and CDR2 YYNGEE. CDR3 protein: CASRAGGVPSTDTQYF. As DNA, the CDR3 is TGTGCCAGCCGAGCGGGGGGGGTCCCTAGCACAGATACGCAGTATTTT.

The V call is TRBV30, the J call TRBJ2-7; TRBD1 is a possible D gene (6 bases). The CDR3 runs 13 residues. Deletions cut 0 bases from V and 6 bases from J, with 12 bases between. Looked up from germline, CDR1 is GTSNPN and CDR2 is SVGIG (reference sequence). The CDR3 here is CAWSVTRGSEQYF. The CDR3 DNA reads TGTGCCTGGAGTGTAACCAGGGGCTCCGAGCAGTACTTC. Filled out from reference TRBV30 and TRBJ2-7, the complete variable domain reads SQTIHQWPATLVQPVGSPLSLECTVEGTSNPNLYWYRQAAGRGLQLLFYSVGIGQISSEVPQNLSASRPQDRQFILSSKKLLLSDSGFYLCAWSVTRGSEQYFGPGTRLTVT.

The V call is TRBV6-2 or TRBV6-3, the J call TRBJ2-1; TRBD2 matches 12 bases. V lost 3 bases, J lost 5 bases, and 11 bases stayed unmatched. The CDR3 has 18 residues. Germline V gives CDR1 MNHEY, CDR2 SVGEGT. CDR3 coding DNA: TGTGCCAGCAGTTATTCTGGACTAGCGGGGCATCCCAACAATGAGCAGTTCTTC. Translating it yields CASSYSGLAGHPNNEQFF.

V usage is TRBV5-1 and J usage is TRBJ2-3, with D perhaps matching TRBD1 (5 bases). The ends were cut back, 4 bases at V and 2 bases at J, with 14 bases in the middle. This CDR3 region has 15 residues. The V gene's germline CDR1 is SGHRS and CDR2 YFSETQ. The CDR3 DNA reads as TGCGCCAGCAGCCCGAGCAACAGGTACACAGATACGCAGTATTTT. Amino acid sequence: CASSPSNRYTDTQYF.

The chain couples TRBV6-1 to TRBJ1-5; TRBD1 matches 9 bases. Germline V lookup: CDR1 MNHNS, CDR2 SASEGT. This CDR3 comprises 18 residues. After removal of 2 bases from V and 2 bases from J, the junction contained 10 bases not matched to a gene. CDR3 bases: TGTGCCAGCAGTGAAAGTGGGACAGGGATGAGTGGCAATCAGCCCCAGCATTTT. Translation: CASSESGTGMSGNQPQHF.

CDR3 amino acids: CASSATSGDFNEQFF. The CDR3 coding sequence is TGTGCCAGCAGTGCGACTAGCGGAGATTTCAATGAGCAGTTCTTC. V gene TRBV25-1 combines with J gene TRBJ2-1, with 9 bases that match TRBD2. CDR1 and CDR2 (germline): MGHDK, SYGVNS. The V gene end was trimmed by 4 bases and the J gene end by 6 bases; junction bases not matched to a gene: 7. This CDR3 is 15 amino acids long. Variable domain in full (rest from reference TRBV25-1 and TRBJ2-1): EADIYQTPRYLVIGTGKKITLECSQTMGHDKMYWYQQDPGMELHLIHYSYGVNSTEKGDLSSESTVSRIRTEHFPLTLESARPSHTSQYLCASSATSGDFNEQFFGPGTRLTVL.

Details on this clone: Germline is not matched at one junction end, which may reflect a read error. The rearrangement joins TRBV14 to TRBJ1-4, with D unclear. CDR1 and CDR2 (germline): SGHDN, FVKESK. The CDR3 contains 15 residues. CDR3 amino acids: CASSPDRGSNEKLFF. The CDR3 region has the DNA TGTGCCAGCAGCCCAGACCGCGGATCTAACGAAAAACTGTTTTTT.

CDR3 protein: CASSSPGQGSYGYTF. CDR3 in DNA: TGTGCCAGCAGCTCCCCGGGACAGGGATCCTATGGCTACACCTTC. This sequence joins TRBV7-2 and TRBJ1-2; 9 bases align to TRBD1. The CDR3 contains 15 residues. Trimming at V came to 4 bases and at J to 4 bases, leaving 7 bases not matched to a gene. CDR1 is SGHTA, CDR2 FQGNSA, per germline.

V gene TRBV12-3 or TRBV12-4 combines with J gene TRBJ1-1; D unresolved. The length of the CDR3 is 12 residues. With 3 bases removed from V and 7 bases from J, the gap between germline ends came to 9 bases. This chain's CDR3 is CASSFTRFEAFF. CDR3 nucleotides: TGTGCCAGCAGTTTTACCCGGTTTGAAGCTTTCTTT.

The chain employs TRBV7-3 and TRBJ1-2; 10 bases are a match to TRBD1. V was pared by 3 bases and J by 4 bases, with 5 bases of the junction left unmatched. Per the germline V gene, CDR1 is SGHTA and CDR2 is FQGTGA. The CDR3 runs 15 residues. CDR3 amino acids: CASSLGQGKAYGYTF. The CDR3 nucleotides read TGTGCCAGCAGCTTGGGACAGGGGAAGGCCTATGGCTACACCTTC.

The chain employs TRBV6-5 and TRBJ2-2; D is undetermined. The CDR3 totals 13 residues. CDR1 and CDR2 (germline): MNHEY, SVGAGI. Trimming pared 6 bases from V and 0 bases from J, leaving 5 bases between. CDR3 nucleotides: TGTGCCAGCAGAACAGCGAACACCGGGGAGCTGTTTTTT. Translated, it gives CASRTANTGELFF.

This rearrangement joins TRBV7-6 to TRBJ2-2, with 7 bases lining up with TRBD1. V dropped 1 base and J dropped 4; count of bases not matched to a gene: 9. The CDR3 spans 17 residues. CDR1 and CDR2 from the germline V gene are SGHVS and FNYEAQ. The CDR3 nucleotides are TGTGCCAGCAGCTTAGGGACAGGCCTAACGATCACCGGGGAGCTGTTTTTT. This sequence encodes CASSLGTGLTITGELFF.

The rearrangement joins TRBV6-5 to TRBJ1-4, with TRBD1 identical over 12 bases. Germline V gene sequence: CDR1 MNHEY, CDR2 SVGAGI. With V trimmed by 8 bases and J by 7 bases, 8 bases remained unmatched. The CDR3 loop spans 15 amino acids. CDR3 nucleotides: TGTGCCAGCGGCCGGGACAGGGGGCGCCTTGAAAAACTGTTTTTT. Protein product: CASGRDRGRLEKLFF.

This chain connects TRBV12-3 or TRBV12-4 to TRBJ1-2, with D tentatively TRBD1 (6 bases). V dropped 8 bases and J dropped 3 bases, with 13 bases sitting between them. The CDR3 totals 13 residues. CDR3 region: CASSKDSYYGYTF. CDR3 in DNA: TGTGCCAGCTCCAAGGACAGCTACTATGGCTACACCTTC.

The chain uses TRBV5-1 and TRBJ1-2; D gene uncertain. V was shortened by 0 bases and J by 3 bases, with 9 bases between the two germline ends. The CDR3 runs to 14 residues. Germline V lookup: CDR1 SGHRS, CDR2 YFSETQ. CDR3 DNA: TGCGCCAGCAGCTTGGATCCAGATTACTATGGCTACACCTTC. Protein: CASSLDPDYYGYTF.

CDR3 residues: CATKRSGNQPQHF. The CDR3 nucleotides read TGTGCCACCAAGCGATCCGGGAATCAGCCCCAGCATTTT. The chain employs TRBV12-3 or TRBV12-4 and TRBJ1-5; D is undetermined. This CDR3 contains 13 residues. V gave up 10 bases and J gave up 4 bases, with 14 bases separating them.

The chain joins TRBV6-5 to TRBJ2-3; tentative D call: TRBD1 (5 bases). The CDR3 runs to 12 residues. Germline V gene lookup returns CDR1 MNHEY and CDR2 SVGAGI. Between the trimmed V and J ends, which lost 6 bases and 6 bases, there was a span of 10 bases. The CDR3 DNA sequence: TGTGCCAGCAGATCAGGGTCGGATACGCAGTATTTT. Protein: CASRSGSDTQYF.

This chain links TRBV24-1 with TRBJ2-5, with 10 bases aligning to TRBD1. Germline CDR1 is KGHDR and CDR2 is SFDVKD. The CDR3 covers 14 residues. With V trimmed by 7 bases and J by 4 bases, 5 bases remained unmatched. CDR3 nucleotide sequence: TGTGCCACCAGAGAGACAGGGGGCCGAGAGACCCAGTACTTC. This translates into CATRETGGRETQYF.

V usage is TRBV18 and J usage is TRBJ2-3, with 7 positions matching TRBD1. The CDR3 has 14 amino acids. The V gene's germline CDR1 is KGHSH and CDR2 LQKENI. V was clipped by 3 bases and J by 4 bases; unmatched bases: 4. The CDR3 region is CASSPPTGADTQYF. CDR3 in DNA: TGTGCCAGCTCACCGCCTACAGGGGCAGATACGCAGTATTTT.

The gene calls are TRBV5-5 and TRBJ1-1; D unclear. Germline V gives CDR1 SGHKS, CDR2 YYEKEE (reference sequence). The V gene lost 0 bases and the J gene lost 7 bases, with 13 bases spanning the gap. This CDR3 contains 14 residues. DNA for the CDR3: TGTGCCAGCAGCTTGGGGGTTTACCCGGGTGAAGCTTTCTTT. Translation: CASSLGVYPGEAFF.

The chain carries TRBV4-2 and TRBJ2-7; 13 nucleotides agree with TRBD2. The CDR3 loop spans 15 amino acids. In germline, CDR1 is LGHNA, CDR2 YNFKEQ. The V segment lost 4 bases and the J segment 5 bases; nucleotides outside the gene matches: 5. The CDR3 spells CASSLGLAGANEQYF. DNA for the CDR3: TGTGCCAGCAGCCTCGGACTAGCGGGAGCAAACGAGCAGTACTTC.

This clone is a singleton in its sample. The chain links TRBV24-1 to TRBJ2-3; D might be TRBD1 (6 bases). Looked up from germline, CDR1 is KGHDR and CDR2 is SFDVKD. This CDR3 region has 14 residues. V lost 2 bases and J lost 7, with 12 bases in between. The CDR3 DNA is TGTGCCACCAGTGATTCCACAGGGTCTAATACGCAGTATTTT. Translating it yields CATSDSTGSNTQYF.

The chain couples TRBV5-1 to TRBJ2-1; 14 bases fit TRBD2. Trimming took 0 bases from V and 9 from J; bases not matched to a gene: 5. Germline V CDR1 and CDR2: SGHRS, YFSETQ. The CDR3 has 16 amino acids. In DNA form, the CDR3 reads TGCGCCAGCAGCTTGGTTGGGGGACTAGCGGGAGTTGAGCAGTTCTTC. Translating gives CASSLVGGLAGVEQFF.

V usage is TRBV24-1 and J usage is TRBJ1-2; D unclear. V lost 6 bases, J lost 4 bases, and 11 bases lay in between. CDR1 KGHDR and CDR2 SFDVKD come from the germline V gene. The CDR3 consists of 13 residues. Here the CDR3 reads CATSSPGFYGYTF. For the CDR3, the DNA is TGTGCCACCAGTAGTCCGGGATTCTATGGCTACACCTTC.

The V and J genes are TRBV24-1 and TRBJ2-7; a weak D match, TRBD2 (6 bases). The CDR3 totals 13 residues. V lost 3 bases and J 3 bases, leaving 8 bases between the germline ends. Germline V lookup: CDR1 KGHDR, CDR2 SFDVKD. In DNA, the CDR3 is TGTGCCACCAGTGATAGGACTAACTACGAGCAGTACTTC. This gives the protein CATSDRTNYEQYF.

The CDR3 DNA reads TGTGCCAGCAGCGACAGCCACTCTGGAAACACCATATATTTT. Its protein is CASSDSHSGNTIYF. The chain is built from TRBV6-6 and TRBJ1-3, with a possible D match to TRBD1 (5 bases). The CDR3 is made up of 14 amino acids. The germline V gene encodes CDR1 MNHNY and CDR2 SVGAGI (reference sequence). Trimming cost V 6 bases and J 0 bases, with 9 bases left between them.

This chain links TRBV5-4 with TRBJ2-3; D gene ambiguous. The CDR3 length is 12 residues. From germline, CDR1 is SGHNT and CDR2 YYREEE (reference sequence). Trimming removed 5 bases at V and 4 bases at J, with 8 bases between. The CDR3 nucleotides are TGTGCCAGCAGTCTGAGCTCAGATACGCAGTATTTT. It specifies CASSLSSDTQYF.

The CDR3 region has the DNA TGTGCCAGCAGCTCAACCGGGACTGGGCGCTTGGGCCAAGAGACCCAGTACTTC. Amino acids: CASSSTGTGRLGQETQYF. The chain joins TRBV7-2 to TRBJ2-5, with D perhaps TRBD2 (6 bases). The CDR3 is 18 amino acids. Germline CDR1 and CDR2: SGHTA and FQGNSA. The V and J ends lost 4 bases and 1 base respectively, with 22 bases between them.

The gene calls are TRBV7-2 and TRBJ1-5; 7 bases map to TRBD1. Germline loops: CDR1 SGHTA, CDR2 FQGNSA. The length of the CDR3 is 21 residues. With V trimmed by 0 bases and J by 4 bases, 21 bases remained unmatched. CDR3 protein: CASSLAPASHISTGRNQPQHF. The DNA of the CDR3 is TGTGCCAGCAGCTTAGCTCCCGCCTCACACATCTCGACAGGGCGTAATCAGCCCCAGCATTTT. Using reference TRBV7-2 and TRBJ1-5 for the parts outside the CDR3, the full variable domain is GAGVSQSPSNKVTEKGKDVELRCDPISGHTALYWYRQSLGQGLEFLIYFQGNSAPDKSGLPSDRFSAERTGGSVSTLTIQRTQQEDSAVYLCASSLAPASHISTGRNQPQHFGDGTRLSIL.